This TCR beta chain was recorded in a study of T cells in Graves' hyperthyroidism and ophthalmopathy. The source material, RNA transcripts, was used to amplify TCR beta CDR3 regions. The TCR CDR3 was amplified in a first-round RT-PCR using the HTBI primer set. In TCRdb, the multiplex PCR reads were re-called with MiXCR into one record per CDR3 protein. Among under 700,000 distinct CDR3 sequences listed, approximately 15% were seen once. The V end lost 0 bases, the J end lost 2 bases, and 10 bases lay between the germline ends. Germline CDR1 DFQATT, CDR2 SNEGSKA (reference sequence). The CDR3 runs 14 residues. This clonotype showed up many times.

This chain uses TRBV20-1 with TRBJ2-5; D remains ambiguous. The sample taken for sequencing was blood. This receptor was taken from a woman between 18 and 29 years old with Graves' hyperthyroidism. CDR3 loop: CSARDVWLQETQYF. The DNA for the CDR3 is TGCAGTGCTAGAGATGTCTGGCTTCAAGAGACCCAGTACTTC.